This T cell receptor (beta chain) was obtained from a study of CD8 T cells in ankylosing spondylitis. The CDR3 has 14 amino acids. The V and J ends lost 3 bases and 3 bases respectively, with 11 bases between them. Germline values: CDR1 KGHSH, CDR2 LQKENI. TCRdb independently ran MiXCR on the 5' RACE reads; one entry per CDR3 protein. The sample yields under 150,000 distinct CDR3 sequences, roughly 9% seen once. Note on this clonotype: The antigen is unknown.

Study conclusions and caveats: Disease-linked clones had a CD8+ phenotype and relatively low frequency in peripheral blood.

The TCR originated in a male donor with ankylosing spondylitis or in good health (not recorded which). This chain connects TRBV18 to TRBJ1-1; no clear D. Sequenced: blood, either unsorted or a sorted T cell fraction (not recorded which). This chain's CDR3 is CASSPLGTDTEAFF. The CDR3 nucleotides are TGTGCCAGCTCACCGCTGGGTACGGACACTGAAGCTTTCTTT.